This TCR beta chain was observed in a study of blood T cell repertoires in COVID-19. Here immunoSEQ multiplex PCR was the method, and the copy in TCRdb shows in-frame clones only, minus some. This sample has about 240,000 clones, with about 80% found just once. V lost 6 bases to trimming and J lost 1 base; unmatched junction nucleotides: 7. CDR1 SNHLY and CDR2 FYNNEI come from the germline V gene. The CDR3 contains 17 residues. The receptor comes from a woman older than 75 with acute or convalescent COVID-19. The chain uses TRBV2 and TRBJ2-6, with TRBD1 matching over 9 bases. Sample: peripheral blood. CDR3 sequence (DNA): TGTGCCAGCAGCCCAGGACAGGGGTCTTCTGGGGCCAACGTCCTGACTTTC. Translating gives CASSPGQGSSGANVLTF.